The 20 T cell receptor beta chains in this list originate from one sample, sequenced in a study of cytomegalovirus exposure and HLA in healthy donors (dated by TCRdb to the late 2010s). The library was obtained by the immunoSEQ multiplex PCR assay. A mixture of 60 forward primers for TCR Vbeta segments and 13 reverse primers for TCR Jbeta segments was used in the multiplex PCR. The clones in this table, taken by TCRdb from immuneACCESS, are in-frame only. Not every clone is retained; where verified, under half of the shortfall comes from an unresolved V gene, and the cause of the rest is unknown. The sample table records over 150,000 clones; 80% of these occur just once. The ten largest make up around 13% of the sample. Specimen: PBMCs. The receptors come from a man aged 25-45 years in good health and CMV-seropositive.

The chain is built from TRBV5-4 and TRBJ1-5; D is unresolved. CDR3 length: 15 amino acids. Between the trimmed V and J ends, which lost 0 bases and 5 bases, there was a span of 12 bases. The V gene's germline CDR1 is SGHNT and CDR2 YYREEE (reference sequence). The DNA of the CDR3 is TGTGCCAGCAGCTTGGGCGGGTCAGCGGATCAGCCCCAGCATTTT. Its protein product is CASSLGGSADQPQHF.

The chain links TRBV7-9 to TRBJ1-2; 10 nucleotides match TRBD1. The J segment lost 6 bases and the V segment lost 4 bases, leaving 2 bases of the junction unmatched. CDR3 length: 13 amino acids. CDR1 is SEHNR, CDR2 FQNEAQ, per germline (reference sequence). The CDR3 DNA follows: TGTGCCAGCAGCTACGGACAGGGGGATGGCTACACCTTC. Amino acids: CASSYGQGDGYTF.

The V gene is TRBV4-1, the J gene TRBJ2-1, with TRBD2 identical over 12 bases. Trimming took 0 bases from V and 8 from J; bases not matched to a gene: 11. Germline V gene lookup returns CDR1 MGHRA and CDR2 YSYEKL. CDR3 length equals 18 residues. CDR3 in amino acids: CASSQEGERLAGADEQFF. CDR3 nucleotides: TGCGCCAGCAGCCAAGAAGGGGAGCGACTAGCGGGAGCGGATGAGCAGTTCTTC.

This chain connects TRBV7-2 to TRBJ2-7, with 11 bases matching TRBD1. The ends lost 6 bases at V and 3 bases at J; junction bases unmatched: 16. Germline loops: CDR1 SGHTA, CDR2 FQGNSA. The CDR3 extends over 18 amino acids. The DNA for the CDR3 is TGTGCCAGCAGGGGGACGGGGTTTGGGACAGGGGGTATCTACGAGCAGTACTTC. Residues: CASRGTGFGTGGIYEQYF.

CDR3 region: CASSSGNSNEQFF. The DNA for the CDR3 is TGTGCCAGCAGTTCAGGGAATAGCAATGAGCAGTTCTTC. The V call is TRBV28, the J call TRBJ2-1; maybe TRBD1 (5 bases). Trimming left V 4 bases short and J 6 bases short, with 10 bases between. Germline V CDR1 and CDR2: MDHEN, SYDVKM. The CDR3 length is 13 residues.

This clone was seen just once. V and J are TRBV28 and TRBJ1-3; unclear D gene. The germline CDR1 and CDR2 sequences are MDHEN and SYDVKM. The CDR3 covers 15 residues. Trimming took off 5 bases at V and 4 bases at J, with 15 bases between the two ends. CDR3: CASSVTRSGGNTIYF. CDR3 DNA sequence: TGTGCCAGCAGTGTGACACGTTCGGGAGGAAACACCATATATTTT.

The rearrangement links TRBV25-1 to TRBJ2-7; the D is unclear. Germline CDR1 MGHDK, CDR2 SYGVNS. V gave up 5 bases and J gave up 2 bases, with 25 bases separating them. The CDR3 runs 18 residues. The CDR3 bases are TGTGCCAGCAGTCCCCCGAGGATTGAGAACTTTCAAGCCTACGAGCAGTACTTC. As protein: CASSPPRIENFQAYEQYF.

This sequence joins TRBV29-1 and TRBJ1-4; D uncertain. The CDR3 is 15 residues long. The germline CDR1 and CDR2 sequences are SQVTM and ANQGSEA. V was clipped by 4 bases and J by 5 bases, with 17 bases between them. CDR3 nucleotide sequence: TGCAGCGTTGTCACCGCAGGACTTCCGAATGAAAAACTGTTTTTT. Encoded protein: CSVVTAGLPNEKLFF. Full variable domain (remainder filled in from reference TRBV29-1 and TRBJ1-4): SAVISQKPSRDICQRGTSLTIQCQVDSQVTMMFWYRQQPGQSLTLIATANQGSEATYESGFVIDKFPISRPNLTFSTLTVSNMSPEDSSIYLCSVVTAGLPNEKLFFGSGTQLSVL.

This clone was seen a few times. A junction end diverges from the germline sequence, so it may reflect a read error. The chain has TRBV7-9 and TRBJ1-1; D is undetermined. This CDR3 is built from 15 residues. The germline gives CDR1 SEHNR, CDR2 FQNEAQ (reference sequence). Here the CDR3 reads CASSLAEAVFTEAFF. The CDR3 DNA is TGTGCCAGCAGCTTAGCGGAGGCGGTTTTCACTGAAGCCTTCTTT.

This rearrangement joins TRBV29-1 to TRBJ2-7; 11 bases map to TRBD2. Germline V gives CDR1 SQVTM, CDR2 ANQGSEA. J was trimmed by 0 bases and V by 7 bases; bases with no gene match: 11. The CDR3 has 16 amino acids. The CDR3 reads CSARRRGTSGSYEQYF. CDR3 bases: TGCAGCGCAAGACGACGAGGGACTAGCGGCTCCTACGAGCAGTACTTC.

V usage is TRBV7-8 and J usage is TRBJ2-5; maybe TRBD1 (7 bases). The CDR3 spans 14 residues. Trimming shortened V by 8 bases and J by 4 bases, and 17 bases separated the two germline ends. Germline V gives CDR1 SGHVS, CDR2 FQNEAQ. The CDR3, as DNA: TGTGCCAGCGGTATGACAGGGAGGTTAGAGACCCAGTACTTC. This sequence encodes CASGMTGRLETQYF.

This rearrangement joins TRBV7-6 to TRBJ1-1; 9 positions match TRBD1. The CDR3 is 19 amino acids. CDR1 and CDR2 from the germline V gene are SGHVS and FNYEAQ. With V trimmed by 4 bases and J by 1 base, 16 bases remained unmatched. Here the CDR3 DNA reads TGTGCCAGCAGCTCAAACAGGCAAAGAATGGGACAGGGGAACACTGAAGCTTTCTTT. This sequence encodes CASSSNRQRMGQGNTEAFF. Together with reference TRBV7-6 and TRBJ1-1, the CDR3 gives the full variable domain: GAGVSQSPRYKVTKRGQDVALRCDPISGHVSLYWYRQALGQGPEFLTYFNYEAQQDKSGLPNDRFSAERPEGSISTLTIQRTEQRDSAMYRCASSSNRQRMGQGNTEAFFGQGTRLTVV.

The rearrangement uses TRBV7-9 and TRBJ2-2; no definite D call. There are 13 residues in the CDR3. Trimming stripped 2 bases from V and 2 bases from J, with 3 bases between. The germline gives CDR1 SEHNR, CDR2 FQNEAQ (reference sequence). The CDR3 region is CASSLTNTGELFF. DNA for the CDR3: TGTGCCAGCAGCTTAACTAACACCGGGGAGCTGTTTTTT.

V gene TRBV19 combines with J gene TRBJ2-3, with D perhaps TRBD2 (5 bases). Trimming removed 9 bases from V and 3 bases from J, with 10 bases in between. The CDR3 length is 12 residues. Germline CDR1 and CDR2: LNHDA and SQIVND (reference sequence). CDR3 in DNA: TGTGCCAGCCGGGGTGGTACAGATACGCAGTATTTT. Translated, it gives CASRGGTDTQYF.

The J gene is TRBJ1-1, the V gene TRBV11-2; D gene ambiguous. CDR1 SGHAT and CDR2 FQNNGV come from the germline V gene. CDR3 length: 14 residues. V lost 5 bases and J 0 bases, leaving 10 bases between the germline ends. This CDR3 reads CASSPPRVNTEAFF. CDR3 in DNA: TGTGCCAGCAGCCCGCCACGGGTGAACACTGAAGCTTTCTTT. Full variable domain (missing parts from reference TRBV11-2 and TRBJ1-1): EAGVAQSPRYKIIEKRQSVAFWCNPISGHATLYWYQQILGQGPKLLIQFQNNGVVDDSQLPKDRFSAERLKGVDSTLKIQPAKLEDSAVYLCASSPPRVNTEAFFGQGTRLTVV.

The chain carries TRBV28 and TRBJ1-2; 11 nucleotides match TRBD1. J gave up 5 bases and V 5 bases, and 7 bases lay outside the gene matches. Germline V lookup: CDR1 MDHEN, CDR2 SYDVKM. This CDR3 region has 15 residues. CDR3: CASSATGTGGYGYTF. The CDR3 DNA sequence: TGTGCCAGCAGTGCGACCGGGACAGGGGGATATGGCTACACCTTC.

J is TRBJ2-5 and V is TRBV21-1; no DNA check was done on the table's D call, TRBD2. TRBV21-1 is a listed pseudogene. The CDR3 is made up of 17 amino acids. CDR3 in DNA: TGTGCCAGCAGCAAAGTTCACCCTAGCGGAAGAAAAGAGACCCAGTACTTC. It encodes CASSKVHPSGRKETQYF.

Worth noting for this clone: This sample includes further DNA sequences coding for the same CDR3. This chain joins TRBV5-1 and TRBJ2-3, with 9 bases aligning to TRBD2. With V trimmed by 2 bases and J by 1 base, 2 bases remained unmatched. The CDR3 extends over 15 amino acids. Germline CDR1 and CDR2: SGHRS and YFSETQ. CDR3 amino acids: CASSFLAGGTDTQYF. The CDR3 nucleotides are TGCGCCAGCAGCTTTTTAGCGGGAGGCACAGATACGCAGTATTTT.

The V call is TRBV7-3, the J call TRBJ2-7, with D uncertain. Germline V lookup: CDR1 SGHTA, CDR2 FQGTGA. V lost 0 bases, J lost 3 bases, and 6 bases lay in between. This CDR3 contains 13 residues. The CDR3 nucleotides are TGTGCCAGCAGCTTAACGTCGGGCTACGAGCAGTACTTC. Translating gives CASSLTSGYEQYF.

The gene calls are TRBV29-1 and TRBJ1-1, with D unclear. The germline gives CDR1 SQVTM, CDR2 ANQGSEA. The V gene lost 5 bases and the J gene lost 5 bases, with 15 bases spanning the gap. This CDR3 region has 13 residues. CDR3: CSVRLGGRTEAFF. The CDR3 nucleotides are TGCAGCGTTCGGTTGGGCGGGAGAACTGAAGCTTTCTTT.